Shown below are 10 T cell receptor beta chains from a single sample sequenced in a study of T-cell memory formation after mild COVID-19. TCRdb independently ran MiXCR on the 5' RACE reads; one entry per CDR3 protein. The repertoire consists of about 610,000 distinct CDR3 sequences, with 17% occurring once and the leading ten covering just over 8%. Sequencing was performed on PBMCs or a T cell subset sorted from them (not recorded which). The receptors derive from an adult woman who had mild COVID-19 (a few samples of this study predate the infection). Cell type and time point are not known.

The chain joins TRBV6-5 to TRBJ2-3; possible D gene TRBD1, 7 bases. Trimming took 6 bases from V and 4 from J, leaving 14 bases between them. The CDR3 is 14 amino acids. Germline V CDR1 and CDR2: MNHEY, SVGAGI. CDR3 DNA: TGTGCCAGCAGCCCACAGGGGAGGTCAGATACGCAGTATTTT. Translated, it gives CASSPQGRSDTQYF.

This clonotype was detected only a few times. J is TRBJ1-5 and V is TRBV3-1, with 9 bases fitting TRBD1. This CDR3 region has 16 residues. The junction had 4 bases not matched to a gene; V was cut back by 0 bases and J by 4 bases. Germline V gene lookup returns CDR1 LGHDT and CDR2 YNNKEL (reference sequence). The CDR3 nucleotides read TGTGCCAGCAGCCAAGAGACAGGGGGATCGAATCAGCCCCAGCATTTT. Translating gives CASSQETGGSNQPQHF.

J is TRBJ1-2 and V is TRBV2, with TRBD1 matching 11 bases. Germline assignment: CDR1 SNHLY and CDR2 FYNNEI. With V trimmed by 5 bases and J by 13 bases, 6 bases remained unmatched. The CDR3 has 12 residues. CDR3 DNA: TGTGCCAGCAGTTTGGACAGGGGGCCCTGCACCTTC. This encodes CASSLDRGPCTF.

The chain carries TRBV15 and TRBJ2-2; no clear D. This CDR3 is built from 13 residues. V lost 8 bases and J lost 5, with 12 bases in between. The germline gives CDR1 LNHNV, CDR2 YYDKDF (reference sequence). CDR3 DNA sequence: TGTGCCACCGGAAGGTCTAGGACCGGGGAGCTGTTTTTT. This sequence encodes CATGRSRTGELFF. Variable domain in full (rest from reference TRBV15 and TRBJ2-2): DAMVIQNPRYQVTQFGKPVTLSCSQTLNHNVMYWYQQKSSQAPKLLFHYYDKDFNNEADTPDNFQSRRPNTSFCFLDIRSPGLGDTAMYLCATGRSRTGELFFGEGSRLTVL.

There are a few counts of this clonotype. The genes are TRBV11-2 and TRBJ2-7; D gene unclear. The CDR3 is 12 amino acids. V was trimmed by 0 bases and J by 8 bases, leaving 8 bases between them. Per germline, CDR1 SGHAT and CDR2 FQNNGV. Here the CDR3 DNA reads TGTGCCAGCAGCTTAGACCTACCGCAGCAGTACTTC. This encodes CASSLDLPQQYF.

The J gene is TRBJ2-3, the V gene TRBV7-9, with 7 bases fitting TRBD2. Germline V gene data show CDR1 as SEHNR and CDR2 as FQNEAQ (reference sequence). Unmatched junction bases numbered 14, after V lost 5 bases and J lost 6 bases. The CDR3 sequence is 16 residues long. CDR3 residues: CASSGPGTTVRDTQYF. CDR3 in DNA: TGTGCCAGCAGCGGCCCAGGGACTACCGTCAGGGATACGCAGTATTTT.

This chain links TRBV19 with TRBJ1-5; D unresolved. The length of the CDR3 is 13 residues. With 5 bases removed from V and 9 bases from J, the gap between germline ends came to 14 bases. Germline lookup yields CDR1 LNHDA and CDR2 SQIVND (reference sequence). The CDR3 DNA reads TGTGCCAGTAGTCGTGTAGGGCCAAGGCCCCAGCATTTT. Encoded protein: CASSRVGPRPQHF.

As DNA, the CDR3 is TGTGCCAGCAGCAAAGGTGGCAGGCCTTCCTACGAGCAGTACTTC. Protein product: CASSKGGRPSYEQYF. This rearrangement joins TRBV21-1 to TRBJ2-7. TRBV21-1 represents a pseudogene. The CDR3 covers 15 residues.

The chain uses TRBV12-3 or TRBV12-4 and TRBJ1-2; no firm D call. This CDR3 region has 10 residues. V was clipped by 3 bases and J by 7 bases, with 3 bases between them. CDR3 sequence (DNA): TGTGCCAGCAGTTTCGGTGGCTACACCTTC. This sequence encodes CASSFGGYTF.

This chain uses TRBV18 with TRBJ2-3; TRBD1 matches 7 bases. The CDR3 consists of 14 residues. From germline, CDR1 is KGHSH and CDR2 LQKENI. V was clipped by 5 bases and J by 3 bases; unmatched bases: 5. CDR3 sequence (DNA): TGTGCCAGCTCATCCACAGGGGCAACAGATACGCAGTATTTT. Translated: CASSSTGATDTQYF.